Below, 20 T cell receptor beta chains from the same sample are listed, as sequenced in a study of post-analysis software for immune sequencing data. Their antigens remain unidentified. The TCR beta cDNA libraries contained unique molecular identifiers. TCRdb reprocessed the PCR reads with MiXCR, giving one entry per CDR3 protein. The sample records about 560,000 distinct CDR3 sequences, roughly 45% being singletons. The study's findings and limits: When patients were compared with controls, about 5 TRBV segments were more frequent, TRBV5-6, TRBV5-1 and TRBV20-1 among them.

Sequencing used blood. The source is a girl aged 5-17 years with multiple sclerosis.

This clonotype was found a few times. The chain couples TRBV10-3 to TRBJ2-7; 10 bases agree with TRBD2. Per germline, CDR1 ENHRY and CDR2 SYGVKD. The length of the CDR3 is 15 residues. V was clipped by 9 bases and J by 0 bases; unmatched bases: 8. The CDR3 bases are TGTGCCATGGGTAGCGGGAGGACTGACTCCTACGAGCAGTACTTC. Its protein is CAMGSGRTDSYEQYF.

The rearrangement joins TRBV7-6 to TRBJ2-3, with D possibly TRBD1 on 6 matching bases. Germline V gene data show CDR1 as SGHVS and CDR2 as FNYEAQ. Trimming pared 2 bases from V and 6 bases from J, leaving 12 bases between. The CDR3 is made up of 14 amino acids. This CDR3 reads CASSLWGPRDTQYF. In DNA, the CDR3 is TGTGCCAGCAGCTTATGGGGGCCCCGGGATACGCAGTATTTT.

The genes are TRBV2 and TRBJ2-7, with 8 bases matching TRBD2. Germline V gene sequence: CDR1 SNHLY, CDR2 FYNNEI. The trim removed 2 bases at V and 4 bases at J, leaving 7 bases unmatched. The CDR3 is 15 amino acids. CDR3 sequence (DNA): TGTGCCAGCAGTGAACGGGGGGGCTCTATGTACGAGCAGTACTTC. It yields the protein CASSERGGSMYEQYF. The full variable domain, with the rest looked up from reference TRBV2 and TRBJ2-7, is EPEVTQTPSHQVTQMGQEVILRCVPISNHLYFYWYRQILGQKVEFLVSFYNNEISEKSEIFDDQFSVERPDGSNFTLKIRSTKLEDSAMYFCASSERGGSMYEQYFGPGTRLTVT.

V usage is TRBV13 and J usage is TRBJ1-2; 7 bases are shared with TRBD1. The ends lost 3 bases at V and 1 base at J; junction bases unmatched: 2. Germline CDR1 PRHDT, CDR2 FYEKMQ (reference sequence). CDR3 length: 14 residues. CDR3 in amino acids: CASSFYRGNYGYTF. The DNA of the CDR3 is TGTGCCAGCAGCTTCTACAGGGGTAACTATGGCTACACCTTC.

V is TRBV6-6 and J is TRBJ2-3, with 11 bases identical to TRBD1. V was pared by 4 bases and J by 2 bases, with 5 bases of the junction left unmatched. Germline assignment: CDR1 MNHNY and CDR2 SVGAGI (reference sequence). The CDR3 spans 16 residues. The CDR3 spells CASSSIGQGATDTQYF. The CDR3 nucleotides are TGTGCCAGCAGTTCCATAGGACAGGGGGCCACAGATACGCAGTATTTT.

The chain employs TRBV20-1 and TRBJ2-1; D ambiguous. Germline V CDR1 and CDR2: DFQATT, SNEGSKA (reference sequence). The CDR3 extends over 12 amino acids. V lost 5 bases and J 4 bases, leaving 9 bases between the germline ends. DNA for the CDR3: TGCAGTGCTGTGGAAGAGTACAATGAGCAGTTCTTC. Translated, it gives CSAVEEYNEQFF.

This rearrangement joins TRBV4-1 to TRBJ1-4, with D perhaps TRBD1 (5 bases). This CDR3 has 14 residues. CDR1 and CDR2 (germline): MGHRA, YSYEKL. The V gene lost 4 bases and the J gene lost 5 bases, with 11 bases spanning the gap. The DNA of the CDR3 is TGCGCCAGCAGCCTCCGGGACGTAAATGAAAAACTGTTTTTT. Protein product: CASSLRDVNEKLFF.

The chain combines TRBV20-1 with TRBJ2-7; D ambiguous. The germline V gene encodes CDR1 DFQATT and CDR2 SNEGSKA (reference sequence). V was shortened by 6 bases and J by 5 bases, with 14 bases between the two germline ends. This CDR3 region has 12 residues. The CDR3 region is CSAKRNNDEQYF. In DNA, the CDR3 is TGCAGTGCCAAAAGGAACAACGACGAGCAGTACTTC.

The V and J genes are TRBV11-1 and TRBJ2-7, with 7 bases aligning to TRBD1. The CDR3 sequence is 15 residues long. CDR1 and CDR2 (germline): SGHAT, FQDESV (reference sequence). J lost 7 bases, V lost 5 bases, and 14 bases had no gene match. The CDR3 DNA sequence: TGTGCCAGCAGCGACCCGACAGGGCTCTCGGGAGAGCAGTACTTC. The encoded protein is CASSDPTGLSGEQYF.

The chain joins TRBV12-5 to TRBJ2-1; 7 nucleotides line up with TRBD2. CDR1 LGHNT and CDR2 FRNRAP come from the germline V gene. After removal of 0 bases from V and 1 base from J, the junction contained 6 bases not matched to a gene. This CDR3 is built from 17 residues. The CDR3 DNA follows: TGTGCTAGTGGTTTGGTAATCGCGGGAGTATCCTACAATGAGCAGTTCTTC. Residues: CASGLVIAGVSYNEQFF.

V gene TRBV5-6 combines with J gene TRBJ2-1, with unresolved D. The germline V and J ends were trimmed by 2 bases and 4 bases, with 7 bases remaining between them. Per the germline V gene, CDR1 is SGHDT and CDR2 is YYEEEE. The CDR3 loop spans 13 amino acids. For the CDR3, the DNA is TGTGCCAGCAGCTTCCCAACTTACAATGAGCAGTTCTTC. Its translation is CASSFPTYNEQFF. The whole variable domain, remainder taken from reference TRBV5-6 and TRBJ2-1, is DAGVTQSPTHLIKTRGQQVTLRCSPKSGHDTVSWYQQALGQGPQFIFQYYEEEERQRGNFPDRFSGHQFPNYSSELNVNALLLGDSALYLCASSFPTYNEQFFGPGTRLTVL.

The chain has TRBV28 and TRBJ2-7, with 8 bases fitting TRBD2. Germline CDR1 and CDR2: MDHEN and SYDVKM. V dropped 6 bases and J dropped 5; count of bases not matched to a gene: 15. CDR3 length equals 16 residues. This chain's CDR3 is CASSFLPGLGFDEQYF. The CDR3 region has the DNA TGTGCCAGCAGCTTCCTCCCGGGACTAGGGTTTGACGAGCAGTACTTC.

This clonotype was observed a handful of times. The chain employs TRBV5-1 and TRBJ2-1; 11 bases line up with TRBD1. The germline V gene has CDR1 SGHRS and CDR2 YFSETQ. With 0 bases clipped from V and 8 bases from J, the junction kept 4 bases outside the gene matches. The length of the CDR3 is 15 residues. As DNA, the CDR3 is TGCGCCAGCAGCTTGGTGGGACAGGGGGGCGATGAGCAGTTCTTC. This codes for CASSLVGQGGDEQFF.

J is TRBJ1-1 and V is TRBV7-9; 8 nucleotides agree with TRBD1. The CDR3 contains 14 residues. CDR1 is SEHNR, CDR2 FQNEAQ, per germline (reference sequence). V was clipped by 3 bases and J by 9 bases; unmatched bases: 9. In nucleotides, the CDR3 is TGTGCCAGCAGCTTCGGACAGGGAGAGCGGAAAGCTTTCTTT. Its protein product is CASSFGQGERKAFF.

This clonotype has only a few counts. The genes are TRBV29-1 and TRBJ1-1, with a weak D call TRBD1 (6 bases). Germline loops: CDR1 SQVTM, CDR2 ANQGSEA. This CDR3 has 13 amino acids. The ends were cut back, 4 bases at V and 4 bases at J, with 13 bases in the middle. CDR3 coding DNA: TGCAGCGTTGGAGGGGGGCGGACCACTGAAGCTTTCTTT. The encoded protein is CSVGGGRTTEAFF. Supplemented by reference TRBV29-1 and TRBJ1-1, the full variable domain reads SAVISQKPSRDICQRGTSLTIQCQVDSQVTMMFWYRQQPGQSLTLIATANQGSEATYESGFVIDKFPISRPNLTFSTLTVSNMSPEDSSIYLCSVGGGRTTEAFFGQGTRLTVV.

The V call is TRBV3-1, the J call TRBJ1-2; D unclear. Trimming took off 0 bases at V and 4 bases at J, with 12 bases between the two ends. The length of the CDR3 is 15 residues. CDR1 is LGHDT and CDR2 is YNNKEL in the germline V gene (reference sequence). This chain's CDR3 is CASSQDVGFFYGYTF. The CDR3 DNA is TGTGCCAGCAGCCAAGACGTAGGTTTTTTCTATGGCTACACCTTC.

This clonotype was seen a handful of times. This sequence joins TRBV6-6 and TRBJ2-3; 11 positions match TRBD2. Per the germline V gene, CDR1 is MNHNY and CDR2 is SVGAGI (reference sequence). The V gene end was trimmed by 6 bases and the J gene end by 5 bases; junction bases not matched to a gene: 10. The CDR3 contains 16 residues. The CDR3 region has the DNA TGTGCCAGCAGCGCAACTAGCGGGGGACGAGGAGATACGCAGTATTTT. Its translation: CASSATSGGRGDTQYF.

The rearrangement joins TRBV5-1 to TRBJ2-7, with D possibly TRBD1 on 6 matching bases. CDR3 length: 13 amino acids. V was trimmed by 4 bases and J by 6 bases, leaving 14 bases between them. Germline CDR1 SGHRS, CDR2 YFSETQ. This CDR3 reads CASSLGTSTEQYF. The CDR3 nucleotides read TGCGCCAGCAGCCTAGGGACATCCACCGAGCAGTACTTC. The full variable domain, rest sourced from reference TRBV5-1 and TRBJ2-7, is KAGVTQTPRYLIKTRGQQVTLSCSPISGHRSVSWYQQTPGQGLQFLFEYFSETQRNKGNFPGRFSGRQFSNSRSEMNVSTLELGDSALYLCASSLGTSTEQYFGPGTRLTVT.

In this sample, this clonotype turned up a few times. The junction differs from germline at one of its ends, possibly a read error. This chain uses TRBV4-1 with TRBJ1-5, with no clear D. This CDR3 has 15 residues. Germline V CDR1 and CDR2: MGHRA, YSYEKL. In DNA form, the CDR3 reads TGCGCCAGCAGCCATCCCGGGCTCAGCAGTCAGCCCCAGCATTTT. As protein: CASSHPGLSSQPQHF.

This clonotype was found a few times. The V gene is TRBV6-1, the J gene TRBJ2-4; unclear D gene. Germline-derived CDR1 and CDR2 are MNHNS and SASEGT. Trimming pared 2 bases from V and 7 bases from J, leaving 9 bases between. The CDR3 totals 13 residues. CDR3 in amino acids: CASSETVWNIQYF. The CDR3 DNA reads TGTGCCAGCAGTGAAACAGTGTGGAACATTCAGTACTTC.